One and the same sample provided the 21 T cell receptor beta chains below, sequenced in a study of blood T cell repertoires in COVID-19. Profiling relied on immunoSEQ multiplex PCR, and the TCRdb table lists in-frame clones only, not all of them. The sample has some 40,000 clones, roughly 75% seen once. The sequenced sample consisted of peripheral blood. Receptors originate from a man of 80 years or more with active or convalescent COVID-19.

The gene calls are TRBV30 and TRBJ2-7; TRBD2 might be the D (6 bases). V lost 2 bases, J lost 3 bases, and 14 bases lay in between. The CDR3 spans 14 residues. The germline V gene encodes CDR1 GTSNPN and CDR2 SVGIG (reference sequence). CDR3 loop: CAWSRTGTHYEQYF. CDR3 DNA sequence: TGTGCCTGGAGTCGAACCGGGACTCACTACGAGCAGTACTTC.

The chain's CDR3 is CASSSDRTGGNTIYF. The CDR3 DNA is TGTGCCAGCAGCTCAGACAGGACGGGTGGAAACACCATATATTTT. V usage is TRBV7-9 and J usage is TRBJ1-3; D possibly corresponds to TRBD1 (6 bases). The CDR3 is made up of 15 amino acids. V lost 4 bases and J lost 3, with 13 bases in between. CDR1 and CDR2 from the germline V gene are SEHNR and FQNEAQ (reference sequence).

The gene calls are TRBV7-2 and TRBJ2-1, with TRBD2 identical over 7 bases. Germline assignment: CDR1 SGHTA and CDR2 FQGNSA. With V trimmed by 1 base and J by 7 bases, 13 bases remained unmatched. The length of the CDR3 is 17 residues. The CDR3 region is CASSLDFTREGRNEQFF. The CDR3 bases are TGTGCCAGCAGCTTAGATTTTACGAGGGAGGGCCGAAATGAGCAGTTCTTC.

This clone was recorded only once. The gene calls are TRBV27 and TRBJ1-2, with 9 nucleotides matching TRBD1. The CDR3 loop spans 15 amino acids. Trimming cost V 4 bases and J 8 bases; bases outside gene matches: 11. CDR1 and CDR2 (germline): MNHEY, SMNVEV (reference sequence). The CDR3, as DNA: TGTGCCAGCAGTTCGCCGGGACAGGGAAGTATAGGCTACACCTTC. Translation gives CASSSPGQGSIGYTF.

This rearrangement joins TRBV6-1 to TRBJ2-5; 7 bases match TRBD1. V gave up 6 bases and J gave up 2 bases; unmatched junction bases: 3. Germline-derived CDR1 and CDR2 are MNHNS and SASEGT. CDR3 length equals 13 residues. Written as DNA, the CDR3 is TGTGCCAGCAGAACAGGGGTTCAAGAGACCCAGTACTTC. It is translated as CASRTGVQETQYF.

This clone occurred once. The chain couples TRBV5-4 to TRBJ1-1; D is unclear. CDR1 and CDR2 from the germline V gene are SGHNT and YYREEE (reference sequence). The CDR3 runs to 14 residues. V shed 0 bases and J shed 0 bases, with 6 bases lying between them. CDR3 coding DNA: TGTGCCAGCAGCTTGGACGAGATGAACACTGAAGCTTTCTTT. Its protein is CASSLDEMNTEAFF.

The chain recombines TRBV27 with TRBJ1-6; weak D call: TRBD1 (6 bases). Germline V gene data show CDR1 as MNHEY and CDR2 as SMNVEV (reference sequence). The CDR3 runs to 15 residues. The V gene lost 9 bases and the J gene lost 10 bases, with 22 bases spanning the gap. CDR3 coding DNA: TGTGCCAGTCGGGGGGCTGCCGTAATTAGGTCACCCCTCCACTTT. Protein product: CASRGAAVIRSPLHF.

This chain joins TRBV5-1 and TRBJ1-1; tentatively, D is TRBD1 (6 bases). This CDR3 contains 10 residues. The germline gives CDR1 SGHRS, CDR2 YFSETQ. V lost 9 bases, J lost 10 bases, and 13 bases lay in between. CDR3 DNA: TGCGCCAAAGCGGGGGCGCGAGCTTTCTTT. Translation gives CAKAGARAFF.

J is TRBJ1-5 and V is TRBV28; D not certain. V was cut by 2 bases and J by 0 bases, with 8 bases left in between. Germline CDR1 reads MDHEN; CDR2 reads SYDVKM. The CDR3 has 15 amino acids. The CDR3 protein is CASSLGQISNQPQHF. CDR3 bases: TGTGCCAGCAGTTTAGGGCAGATTAGCAATCAGCCCCAGCATTTT.

The rearrangement links TRBV5-4 to TRBJ2-1; 12 bases agree with TRBD2. CDR1 SGHNT and CDR2 YYREEE come from the germline V gene (reference sequence). The CDR3 is made up of 15 amino acids. V trimming: 4 bases; J trimming: 7 bases; junction bases outside the gene matches: 6. DNA of the CDR3: TGTGCCAGCAGCCCGACTAGCGGGAGTTTTAATGAGCAGTTCTTC. It yields the protein CASSPTSGSFNEQFF.

Only one count was recorded for this clone. The chain carries TRBV9 and TRBJ2-2, with D maybe TRBD2 (6 bases). The germline V gene encodes CDR1 SGDLS and CDR2 YYNGEE. CDR3 size: 15 residues. Trimming shortened V by 1 base and J by 4 bases, and 11 bases separated the two germline ends. The CDR3 DNA reads as TGTGCCAGCAGCGTAAGGCGGGAAGGCACCGGGGAGCTGTTTTTT. This sequence encodes CASSVRREGTGELFF. Full variable domain (outside the CDR3, taken from reference TRBV9 and TRBJ2-2): DSGVTQTPKHLITATGQRVTLRCSPRSGDLSVYWYQQSLDQGLQFLIQYYNGEERAKGNILERFSAQQFPDLHSELNLSSLELGDSALYFCASSVRREGTGELFFGEGSRLTVL.

The rearrangement links TRBV4-1 to TRBJ1-4; tentatively, D is TRBD1 (5 bases). CDR3 length: 15 amino acids. Germline CDR1 is MGHRA and CDR2 is YSYEKL. Between the trimmed V and J ends, which lost 4 bases and 5 bases, there was a span of 14 bases. In DNA form, the CDR3 reads TGCGCCAGCAGCCCCGGGGGGGTTCTGAATGAAAAACTGTTTTTT. Its protein is CASSPGGVLNEKLFF.

The rearrangement links TRBV5-4 to TRBJ2-5; D uncertain. The CDR3 runs 15 residues. The V end was cut by 0 bases, the J end by 3 bases, with 12 bases between. Germline-derived CDR1 and CDR2 are SGHNT and YYREEE (reference sequence). In nucleotides, the CDR3 is TGTGCCAGCAGCTTGGGCGGCGCGGCGAAAGAGACCCAGTACTTC. Amino acids: CASSLGGAAKETQYF.

CDR3 in amino acids: CAWSGQFYEQYF. DNA for the CDR3: TGTGCCTGGAGTGGACAGTTCTACGAGCAGTACTTC. This rearrangement joins TRBV30 to TRBJ2-7; tentative D call: TRBD1 (5 bases). V gave up 1 base and J gave up 3 bases, with 7 bases separating them. Germline V lookup: CDR1 GTSNPN, CDR2 SVGIG (reference sequence). The CDR3 has 12 residues. The full variable domain, in which reference TRBV30 and TRBJ2-7 provide the parts outside the CDR3, is SQTIHQWPATLVQPVGSPLSLECTVEGTSNPNLYWYRQAAGRGLQLLFYSVGIGQISSEVPQNLSASRPQDRQFILSSKKLLLSDSGFYLCAWSGQFYEQYFGPGTRLTVT.

In this sample, this clone is medium-sized. The gene calls are TRBV6-1 and TRBJ2-5, with 9 bases identical to TRBD2. Germline loops: CDR1 MNHNS, CDR2 SASEGT. V lost 0 bases and J lost 4; bases outside the gene matches: 9. The CDR3 spans 17 residues. The CDR3 bases are TGTGCCAGCAGTGAAGCGGGCGGGGGGGCCCCCGGAGAGACCCAGTACTTC. Protein: CASSEAGGGAPGETQYF.

This rearrangement joins TRBV7-6 to TRBJ2-7; 9 bases are shared with TRBD2. Germline lookup yields CDR1 SGHVS and CDR2 FNYEAQ. The CDR3 contains 15 residues. After removal of 6 bases from V and 2 bases from J, the junction contained 8 bases not matched to a gene. CDR3 protein: CASSSLAGVTYEQYF. CDR3 in DNA: TGTGCCAGCAGTTCCTTAGCGGGGGTGACCTACGAGCAGTACTTC.

This clone was counted once. V and J are TRBV28 and TRBJ2-5, with D perhaps TRBD2 (6 bases). The CDR3 length is 13 residues. The germline V gene has CDR1 MDHEN and CDR2 SYDVKM. Trimming removed 6 bases from V and 5 bases from J, with 13 bases in between. The CDR3 nucleotides are TGTGCCAGCAGGGGTGCGGGGTTCGAGACCCAGTACTTC. Translating it yields CASRGAGFETQYF.

The chain has TRBV6-1 and TRBJ2-7; 10 positions match TRBD2. The J segment lost 2 bases and the V segment lost 3 bases, leaving 7 bases of the junction unmatched. The CDR3 is 16 amino acids. CDR1 MNHNS and CDR2 SASEGT come from the germline V gene. This CDR3 reads CASSDSIAGGTYEQYF. The CDR3 DNA follows: TGTGCCAGCAGTGACAGCATAGCGGGAGGTACCTACGAGCAGTACTTC.

The V gene is TRBV7-3, the J gene TRBJ1-2, with D possibly being TRBD1 (5 bases). V was shortened by 5 bases and J by 1 base, with 14 bases between the two germline ends. The CDR3 consists of 15 residues. Germline CDR1 SGHTA, CDR2 FQGTGA. The CDR3 protein is CASSEQGPLNYGYTF. CDR3 nucleotide sequence: TGTGCCAGCAGCGAGCAGGGTCCCCTTAACTATGGCTACACCTTC.

This clone was detected only a few times. The chain uses TRBV18 and TRBJ2-7, with 8 bases fitting TRBD1. The V segment lost 3 bases and the J segment 2 bases; nucleotides outside the gene matches: 3. The CDR3 spans 14 residues. The germline V gene has CDR1 KGHSH and CDR2 LQKENI. The chain's CDR3 is CASSPTGAAYEQYF. The CDR3 DNA reads TGTGCCAGCTCACCGACAGGGGCGGCCTACGAGCAGTACTTC.

The gene calls are TRBV6-4 and TRBJ1-1, with TRBD1 matching over 7 bases. Germline V gene lookup returns CDR1 MRHNA and CDR2 SNTAGT. After removal of 5 bases from V and 1 base from J, the junction contained 4 bases not matched to a gene. The CDR3 is 14 amino acids. The CDR3 spells CASSSQGSNTEAFF. The DNA for the CDR3 is TGTGCCAGCAGTTCACAGGGGTCGAACACTGAAGCTTTCTTT.